The 26 T cell receptor beta chains given below trace back to one sample, sequenced in a study of siplizumab effects on memory and regulatory T cells (dated by TCRdb to 2018 to 2020). The library was built by means of the immunoSEQ multiplex PCR assay. The clones in this table, taken by TCRdb from immuneACCESS, are in-frame only. Not every clone is retained; where verified, under half of the shortfall comes from an unresolved V gene, and the cause of the rest is unknown. This sample holds under 100,000 clones; around 90% were observed only once. Over 1.5% of the sample is in the top ten clones. Sequencing was carried out using Tregs sorted from blood. Receptor source: a human donor in good health.

The chain is built from TRBV21-1 and TRBJ2-1; TRBD1 is the table's D call and was not checked against the DNA. TRBV21-1 is tagged as a pseudogene. The CDR3 covers 17 residues. The CDR3 bases are TGTGCCAGCAGCAGACTCGAACGGGACAGTGTATACAATGAGCAGTTCTTC. Translated: CASSRLERDSVYNEQFF.

The gene calls are TRBV7-3 and TRBJ1-1; possibly TRBD1 for D (5 bases). The germline V gene has CDR1 SGHTA and CDR2 FQGTGA. This CDR3 is built from 15 residues. Trimming pared 0 bases from V and 3 bases from J, leaving 11 bases between. The CDR3 sequence: CASSLTAAGYTEAFF. CDR3 coding DNA: TGTGCCAGCAGCTTAACGGCCGCAGGGTACACTGAAGCTTTCTTT.

V usage is TRBV19 and J usage is TRBJ1-2; D is unclear. Trimming stripped 5 bases from V and 10 bases from J, with 17 bases between. Germline V CDR1 and CDR2: LNHDA, SQIVND (reference sequence). The CDR3 contains 13 residues. The CDR3 protein is CASSPLPGPDYTF. In DNA, the CDR3 is TGTGCCAGTAGTCCCCTCCCAGGCCCGGACTACACCTTC.

The chain employs TRBV2 and TRBJ1-2; 7 bases line up with TRBD1. This CDR3 contains 12 residues. Losses at the gene ends were 7 bases for V and 8 bases for J; bases not matched to a gene: 7. The germline V gene has CDR1 SNHLY and CDR2 FYNNEI. The chain's CDR3 is CASTETGRGYTF. The CDR3 DNA reads TGTGCCAGCACGGAGACAGGGCGCGGCTACACCTTC.

The V and J genes are TRBV6-6 and TRBJ2-7, with 7 bases lining up with TRBD2. The CDR3 consists of 15 residues. From germline, CDR1 is MNHNY and CDR2 SVGAGI (reference sequence). J gave up 4 bases and V 9 bases, and 15 bases lay outside the gene matches. The CDR3 protein is CASRLTGGLGYEQYF. DNA of the CDR3: TGTGCCAGTCGCCTCACGGGGGGTTTAGGATACGAGCAGTACTTC.

V is TRBV6-5 and J is TRBJ1-2; D is unresolved. Per the germline V gene, CDR1 is MNHEY and CDR2 is SVGAGI. CDR3 size: 12 residues. The germline V and J ends were trimmed by 6 bases and 4 bases, with 9 bases remaining between them. Written as DNA, the CDR3 is TGTGCCAGCAGAGACAACCCCTATGGCTACACCTTC. The encoded protein is CASRDNPYGYTF.

The J gene is TRBJ2-7, the V gene TRBV7-3; 9 nucleotides line up with TRBD1. The CDR3 has 13 amino acids. V trimming: 5 bases; J trimming: 5 bases; junction bases outside the gene matches: 4. The germline CDR1 and CDR2 sequences are SGHTA and FQGTGA. The CDR3 bases are TGTGCCAGCAGCCGAAGACAGGGGGACGAGCAGTACTTC. Its protein product is CASSRRQGDEQYF. Based on the CDR3 plus reference TRBV7-3 and TRBJ2-7, the full variable domain is GAGVSQTPSNKVTEKGKYVELRCDPISGHTALYWYRQSLGQGPEFLIYFQGTGAADDSGLPNDRFFAVRPEGSVSTLKIQRTERGDSAVYLCASSRRQGDEQYFGPGTRLTVT.

This chain links TRBV7-8 with TRBJ1-2; D unresolved. The CDR3 has 14 amino acids. V lost 5 bases to trimming and J lost 5 bases, with 15 bases between them. Germline lookup yields CDR1 SGHVS and CDR2 FQNEAQ. CDR3 sequence reads: CASSPGADRYGYTF. The CDR3, as DNA: TGTGCCAGCAGCCCCGGCGCGGACCGTTATGGCTACACCTTC.

This clone has only a few counts. The J gene is TRBJ1-2, the V gene TRBV7-9, with 9 bases identical to TRBD1. The germline CDR1 and CDR2 sequences are SEHNR and FQNEAQ (reference sequence). The V segment lost 5 bases and the J segment 4 bases; nucleotides outside the gene matches: 11. This CDR3 region has 16 residues. The CDR3, as DNA: TGTGCCAGCAGCCGTGTTTCGGGACAGGGAATCTATGGCTACACCTTC. This gives the protein CASSRVSGQGIYGYTF.

J is TRBJ1-1 and V is TRBV29-1; D is ambiguous. CDR3 length equals 10 residues. Germline V gives CDR1 SQVTM, CDR2 ANQGSEA. CDR3 sequence reads: CGAMNTEAFF. The CDR3 DNA follows: TGCGGAGCCATGAACACTGAAGCTTTCTTT.

This chain's CDR3 is CASHQGGGNSPLHF. CDR3 DNA: TGTGCCAGCCACCAAGGGGGCGGAAATTCACCCCTCCACTTT. The chain uses TRBV6-1 and TRBJ1-6; 7 nucleotides agree with TRBD1. This CDR3 is built from 14 residues. From germline, CDR1 is MNHNS and CDR2 SASEGT. The J segment lost 7 bases and the V segment lost 8 bases, leaving 8 bases of the junction unmatched.

A few counts support this clone. The chain joins TRBV4-1 to TRBJ2-1; D uncertain. The CDR3 spans 13 residues. V lost 0 bases and J 4 bases, leaving 4 bases between the germline ends. CDR1 is MGHRA and CDR2 is YSYEKL in the germline V gene. CDR3 sequence reads: CASSQERYNEQFF. The CDR3 nucleotides are TGCGCCAGCAGCCAAGAGAGATACAATGAGCAGTTCTTC.

The chain combines TRBV28 with TRBJ2-4, with D uncertain. The V end was cut by 6 bases, the J end by 4 bases, with 13 bases between. Germline assignment: CDR1 MDHEN and CDR2 SYDVKM. The CDR3 contains 14 residues. Here the CDR3 DNA reads TGTGCCAGCAGCTGGGCCCCGGCGAAAAACATTCAGTACTTC. It is translated as CASSWAPAKNIQYF. Combining the CDR3 with reference TRBV28 and TRBJ2-4 gives the whole variable domain DVKVTQSSRYLVKRTGEKVFLECVQDMDHENMFWYRQDPGLGLRLIYFSYDVKMKEKGDIPEGYSVSREKKERFSLILESASTNQTSMYLCASSWAPAKNIQYFGAGTRLSVL.

Notes on this clone: Other DNA sequences within the sample encode an identical CDR3. The chain carries TRBV5-6 and TRBJ2-7; D possibly matches TRBD1 or TRBD2 (5 bases each). The CDR3 has 14 amino acids. Trimming shortened V by 0 bases and J by 9 bases, and 16 bases separated the two germline ends. Germline values: CDR1 SGHDT, CDR2 YYEEEE. Written as DNA, the CDR3 is TGTGCCAGCAGCTTGGGGACGGGGCCGGGGTGGCAGTACTTC. Its translation: CASSLGTGPGWQYF.

This chain connects TRBV6-5 to TRBJ1-2; D possibly corresponds to TRBD1 (6 bases). Germline loops: CDR1 MNHEY, CDR2 SVGAGI. The CDR3 consists of 14 residues. The V end was cut by 5 bases, the J end by 6 bases, with 16 bases between. DNA for the CDR3: TGTGCCAGCAGTCCCCATTGGGGGGCGCATGGCTACACCTTC. It is translated as CASSPHWGAHGYTF.

The chain uses TRBV7-9 and TRBJ2-5, with unresolved D. The CDR3 totals 14 residues. Trimming removed 8 bases from V and 3 bases from J, with 16 bases in between. Germline-derived CDR1 and CDR2 are SEHNR and FQNEAQ (reference sequence). The CDR3 loop is CASRAGTTKETQYF. DNA for the CDR3: TGTGCCAGCCGCGCCGGAACAACAAAAGAGACCCAGTACTTC.

This chain links TRBV5-1 with TRBJ2-7; 9 bases map to TRBD1. The germline V gene has CDR1 SGHRS and CDR2 YFSETQ. The CDR3 loop spans 15 amino acids. V was clipped by 5 bases and J by 3 bases; unmatched bases: 9. In DNA form, the CDR3 reads TGCGCCAGCAGGGAGGACAGGGGCTGGAACTACGAGCAGTACTTC. It specifies CASREDRGWNYEQYF.

The rearrangement links TRBV7-9 to TRBJ2-5; D gene unclear. Germline V gene sequence: CDR1 SEHNR, CDR2 FQNEAQ (reference sequence). CDR3 length: 13 residues. Trimming pared 3 bases from V and 2 bases from J, leaving 7 bases between. CDR3 sequence (DNA): TGTGCCAGCAGCTTGGGCAGACAAGAGACCCAGTACTTC. It translates to CASSLGRQETQYF.

The chain couples TRBV2 to TRBJ2-1; D possibly uses TRBD1 or TRBD2 (7 bases each). Germline-derived CDR1 and CDR2 are SNHLY and FYNNEI. Trimming removed 7 bases at V and 0 bases at J, with 13 bases between. There are 15 residues in the CDR3. Written as DNA, the CDR3 is TGTGCCAGCACCAGGGGGGGAAGCTCCTACAATGAGCAGTTCTTC. Translation: CASTRGGSSYNEQFF.

This clone is a singleton in its sample. The chain combines TRBV27 with TRBJ2-7, with 7 bases aligning to TRBD2. Looked up from germline, CDR1 is MNHEY and CDR2 is SMNVEV (reference sequence). This CDR3 is 17 amino acids long. The ends lost 0 bases at V and 4 bases at J; junction bases unmatched: 12. The CDR3 sequence: CASSLSVGGGYLYEQYF. CDR3 nucleotide sequence: TGTGCCAGCAGTTTATCTGTGGGCGGGGGTTATTTGTACGAGCAGTACTTC.

The chain has TRBV28 and TRBJ1-2, with D hard to call. Germline loops: CDR1 MDHEN, CDR2 SYDVKM. The CDR3 has 14 amino acids. Trimming removed 3 bases at V and 4 bases at J, with 12 bases between. In nucleotides, the CDR3 is TGTGCCAGCAGTTTTCATGGGGAGGGCTATGGCTACACCTTC. Residues: CASSFHGEGYGYTF.

V is TRBV19 and J is TRBJ2-2; either TRBD1 or TRBD2 may fit D (5 bases each). V lost 4 bases and J lost 5, with 8 bases in between. In germline, CDR1 is LNHDA, CDR2 SQIVND (reference sequence). CDR3 length: 13 amino acids. The CDR3 region has the DNA TGTGCCAGTAGTACCGAGGGGACCGGGGAGCTGTTTTTT. This sequence encodes CASSTEGTGELFF.

CDR3 protein: CASSLTGPETQYF. For the CDR3, the DNA is TGTGCCAGCAGCTTAACAGGACCAGAGACCCAGTACTTC. The J gene is TRBJ2-5, the V gene TRBV5-4; tentatively, D is TRBD1 (5 bases). V lost 2 bases and J 4 bases, leaving 9 bases between the germline ends. Per germline, CDR1 SGHNT and CDR2 YYREEE (reference sequence). This CDR3 comprises 13 residues.

This clone was counted a single time. The chain employs TRBV5-1 and TRBJ1-1; possibly TRBD1 for D (5 bases). The germline V and J ends were trimmed by 4 bases and 1 base, with 14 bases remaining between them. Germline CDR1 reads SGHRS; CDR2 reads YFSETQ. The CDR3 consists of 15 residues. The CDR3 sequence is CASSPVAGGNTEAFF. The CDR3 DNA reads as TGCGCCAGCAGCCCGGTTGCTGGGGGGAACACTGAAGCTTTCTTT.

This clone was seen only once. The chain joins TRBV6-4 to TRBJ1-2, with 7 bases fitting TRBD1. V lost 3 bases, J lost 4 bases, and 8 bases stayed unmatched. From germline, CDR1 is MRHNA and CDR2 SNTAGT. The CDR3 runs 15 residues. Here the CDR3 reads CASSEHTGEVYGYTF. As DNA, the CDR3 is TGTGCCAGCAGTGAACACACAGGGGAGGTCTATGGCTACACCTTC.

The chain combines TRBV9 with TRBJ2-3; tentatively, D is TRBD2 (7 bases). Germline CDR1 SGDLS, CDR2 YYNGEE. The CDR3 extends over 16 amino acids. V dropped 5 bases and J dropped 2 bases, with 18 bases sitting between them. The CDR3, as DNA: TGTGCCAGCAGTTCACCGGGGGGCGTACCCACAGATACGCAGTATTTT. Translation: CASSSPGGVPTDTQYF.